This T cell receptor (beta chain) is from a study of blood T cell repertoires in COVID-19. Study information: From the United States, Italy and Spain came samples of acute and convalescent COVID-19.

Everyone who took part was 18 to 89 years old, and they came from 24 US areas. Cohort assignment relied on participant-reported clinical history. Symptom resolution, clearance, or two negative PCRs marked the recovered donors of Cohort 3. Only in-frame clones appear in the TCRdb table, and some are missing; sequencing was by immunoSEQ multiplex PCR. The data hold some 330,000 clones, with over 75% observed a single time. The CDR3 loop spans 13 amino acids. Germline trimming cut 5 bases from V and 5 bases from J; bases unmatched to any gene: 5. Per the germline V gene, CDR1 is SGHVS and CDR2 is FNYEAQ.

The sequenced material came from PBMCs or T cells enriched from blood (not recorded which). This sequence originates from a man between 25 and 39 years old who had recovered from COVID-19. The chain employs TRBV7-6 and TRBJ1-1; 7 bases fit TRBD1. CDR3 in amino acids: CASSQTGRTEAFF. For the CDR3, the DNA is TGTGCCAGCAGCCAGACAGGGAGAACTGAAGCTTTCTTT.